Shown below are 3 T cell receptor beta chains from a single sample sequenced in a study of blood T cell repertoires in COVID-19. Libraries were prepared by immunoSEQ multiplex PCR; TCRdb keeps only in-frame clonotypes and omits some of them. The profile shows about 90,000 clones, around three quarters of them singletons. Material for sequencing was peripheral blood. The receptors originated from a woman aged 70 to 79 with acute or convalescent COVID-19.

As for this clone: In the same sample, other DNA sequences code for this CDR3. The chain uses TRBV3-1 (or the pseudogene TRBV3-2) and TRBJ2-7, with unresolved D. The length of the CDR3 is 14 residues. CDR1 and CDR2 (germline): LGHDT, YNNKEL (reference sequence). Trimming pared 1 base from V and 4 bases from J, leaving 11 bases between. CDR3 amino acids: CASSQVRGSYEQYF. The CDR3, as DNA: TGTGCCAGCAGCCAAGTTCGTGGCAGTTACGAGCAGTACTTC.

This clone was picked up one time. This chain links TRBV7-2 with TRBJ2-7; no clear D gene. The CDR3 loop spans 13 amino acids. V was clipped by 1 base and J by 3 bases, with 7 bases between them. Germline V gives CDR1 SGHTA, CDR2 FQGNSA. CDR3 region: CASSLESYYEQYF. The CDR3 region has the DNA TGTGCCAGCAGCTTAGAGTCCTACTACGAGCAGTACTTC.

This rearrangement joins TRBV28 to TRBJ2-7; 10 bases match TRBD1. Germline V gives CDR1 MDHEN, CDR2 SYDVKM. V trimming: 3 bases; J trimming: 2 bases; junction bases outside the gene matches: 10. This CDR3 spans 17 amino acids. CDR3 region: CASSFYIGQGDPYEQYF. CDR3 nucleotide sequence: TGTGCCAGCAGTTTCTACATAGGACAGGGGGACCCCTACGAGCAGTACTTC.